The 5 T cell receptor beta chains below were found in one sample sequenced in a study of identical twins. TCRdb passed the 5' RACE reads through MiXCR, listing each CDR3 protein once. The sample holds 200,000 to 250,000 distinct CDR3 sequences, 11% to 15% seen once. Material for sequencing was memory (CD45RO+) T cells sorted from blood. Receptor source: a woman aged 18-29 years in good health.

The J gene is TRBJ2-1, the V gene TRBV29-1, with a possible D match to TRBD2 (5 bases). CDR1 and CDR2 from the germline V gene are SQVTM and ANQGSEA. The CDR3 is made up of 13 amino acids. Trimming stripped 7 bases from V and 4 bases from J, with 14 bases between. CDR3 residues: CSALGAGYNEQFF. CDR3 nucleotides: TGCAGCGCTCTCGGCGCGGGTTACAATGAGCAGTTCTTC.

At least ten counts were recorded for this clonotype. The chain uses TRBV4-1 and TRBJ2-7; 9 positions match TRBD2. CDR3 length: 16 residues. Losses at the gene ends were 1 base for V and 6 bases for J; bases not matched to a gene: 10. Germline lookup yields CDR1 MGHRA and CDR2 YSYEKL. CDR3: CASSQVPGLAPSEQYF. The CDR3 region has the DNA TGCGCCAGCAGCCAAGTTCCGGGACTAGCCCCTTCCGAGCAGTACTTC.

The gene calls are TRBV5-1 and TRBJ1-1, with D uncertain. The CDR3 runs to 13 residues. Germline V gives CDR1 SGHRS, CDR2 YFSETQ. The V end was cut by 0 bases, the J end by 7 bases, with 10 bases between. The CDR3 is CASSLDGGVEAFF. The CDR3 bases are TGCGCCAGCAGCTTGGATGGCGGGGTTGAAGCTTTCTTT.

The chain has TRBV7-8 and TRBJ2-1; possibly TRBD1 or TRBD2 for D (6 bases each). Germline lookup yields CDR1 SGHVS and CDR2 FQNEAQ. The CDR3 is made up of 14 amino acids. Trimming shortened V by 7 bases and J by 4 bases, and 14 bases separated the two germline ends. CDR3 loop: CASTTDSGYNEQFF. The CDR3 DNA reads as TGTGCCAGCACAACGGACAGCGGGTACAATGAGCAGTTCTTC.

The chain employs TRBV15 and TRBJ2-3; D not certain. Germline assignment: CDR1 LNHNV and CDR2 YYDKDF (reference sequence). V was pared by 0 bases and J by 1 base, with 5 bases between. The CDR3 has 14 amino acids. The CDR3 here is CATSRDHGTDTQYF. The CDR3 DNA sequence: TGTGCCACCAGCAGAGATCATGGCACAGATACGCAGTATTTT.